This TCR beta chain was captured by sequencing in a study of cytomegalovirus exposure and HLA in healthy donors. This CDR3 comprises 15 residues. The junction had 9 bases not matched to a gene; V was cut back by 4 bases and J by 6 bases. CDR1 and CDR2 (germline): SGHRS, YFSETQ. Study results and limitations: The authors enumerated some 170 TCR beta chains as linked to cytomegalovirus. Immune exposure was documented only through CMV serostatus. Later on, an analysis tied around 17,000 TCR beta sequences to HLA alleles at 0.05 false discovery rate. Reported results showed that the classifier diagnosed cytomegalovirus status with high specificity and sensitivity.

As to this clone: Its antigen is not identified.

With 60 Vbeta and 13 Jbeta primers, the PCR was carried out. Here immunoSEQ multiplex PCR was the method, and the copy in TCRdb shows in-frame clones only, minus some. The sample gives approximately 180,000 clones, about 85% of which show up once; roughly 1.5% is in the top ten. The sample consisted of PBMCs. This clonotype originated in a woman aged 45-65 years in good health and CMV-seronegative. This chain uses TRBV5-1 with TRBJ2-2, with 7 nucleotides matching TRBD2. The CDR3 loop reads CASSGQAGISGELFF. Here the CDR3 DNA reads TGCGCCAGCAGCGGTCAAGCGGGGATCTCCGGGGAGCTGTTTTTT.